These 8 T cell receptor beta chains were all obtained from the same sample, sequenced in a study of OX40 agonist ivuxolimab in advanced cancers. Clones were read by immunoSEQ multiplex PCR, and TCRdb kept only the in-frame ones, dropping some. In the table there are fewer than 120,000 clones, about 92% of which are singletons. Sequencing used CD4+ or CD8+ T cells sorted from blood, obtained in a trial of the OX40 agonist ivuxolimab. The receptors here all came from an adult with an advanced solid tumor such as melanoma, head and neck, liver or kidney cancer.

CDR3 in DNA: TGTGCCAGCGGTGCCGGGGTTGGAAACACCATATATTTT. Amino acid sequence: CASGAGVGNTIYF. The chain combines TRBV5-5 with TRBJ1-3; D uncertain. CDR3 length equals 13 residues. Germline V gene sequence: CDR1 SGHKS, CDR2 YYEKEE (reference sequence). Between the trimmed V and J ends, which lost 7 bases and 3 bases, there was a span of 11 bases.

This clone is a singleton in its sample. The chain links TRBV28 to TRBJ2-7; D gene uncertain. V lost 2 bases to trimming and J lost 4 bases, with 3 bases between them. CDR3 length equals 11 residues. CDR1 and CDR2 from the germline V gene are MDHEN and SYDVKM. CDR3 sequence: CASSLRYEQYF. CDR3 DNA: TGTGCCAGCAGTTTAAGGTACGAGCAGTACTTC.

The chain employs TRBV5-4 and TRBJ2-2, with TRBD2 as a possible D gene (6 bases). This CDR3 spans 14 amino acids. V lost 4 bases and J lost 3, with 10 bases in between. Germline CDR1 SGHNT, CDR2 YYREEE (reference sequence). CDR3 in DNA: TGTGCCAGCAGCGCTAGCGTCCACACCGGGGAGCTGTTTTTT. Translation gives CASSASVHTGELFF. The full variable domain, its missing parts supplied by reference TRBV5-4 and TRBJ2-2, is ETGVTQSPTHLIKTRGQQVTLRCSSQSGHNTVSWYQQALGQGPQFIFQYYREEENGRGNFPPRFSGLQFPNYSSELNVNALELDDSALYLCASSASVHTGELFFGEGSRLTVL.

The rearrangement uses TRBV7-2 and TRBJ2-5; tentatively, D is TRBD1 (5 bases). The CDR3 has 15 residues. Trimming shortened V by 5 bases and J by 4 bases, and 17 bases separated the two germline ends. Germline loops: CDR1 SGHTA, CDR2 FQGNSA. The CDR3 DNA reads as TGTGCCAGCAGCCCGATCAGGGATCCGGGAGAGACCCAGTACTTC. As protein: CASSPIRDPGETQYF.

The gene calls are TRBV7-9 and TRBJ2-5; a possible D gene is TRBD1 (6 bases). The germline gives CDR1 SEHNR, CDR2 FQNEAQ (reference sequence). V was clipped by 2 bases and J by 5 bases, with 12 bases between them. This CDR3 contains 14 residues. DNA of the CDR3: TGTGCCAGCAGCTTACTTGGGGGCGGGGAGACCCAGTACTTC. Translating gives CASSLLGGGETQYF. Full variable domain (outside the CDR3, taken from reference TRBV7-9 and TRBJ2-5): DTGVSQNPRHKITKRGQNVTFRCDPISEHNRLYWYRQTLGQGPEFLTYFQNEAQLEKSRLLSDRFSAERPKGSFSTLEIQRTEQGDSAMYLCASSLLGGGETQYFGPGTRLLVL.

The rearrangement links TRBV5-1 to TRBJ2-1, with a possible D match to TRBD2 (7 bases). Trimming took 1 base from V and 2 from J, leaving 10 bases between them. The CDR3 covers 15 residues. The V gene's germline CDR1 is SGHRS and CDR2 YFSETQ. The DNA for the CDR3 is TGCGCCAGCAGCTTGACAGGGAGGGCCTACAATGAGCAGTTCTTC. Translation gives CASSLTGRAYNEQFF.

This chain links TRBV12-5 with TRBJ1-5; D call uncertain. This CDR3 has 16 amino acids. The germline V and J ends were trimmed by 6 bases and 6 bases, with 21 bases remaining between them. Germline CDR1 LGHNT, CDR2 FRNRAP. The CDR3 coding sequence is TGTGCTAGTGGACCCGGTGGAGAGTATCTATTTCAGCCCCAGCATTTT. This encodes CASGPGGEYLFQPQHF.

The CDR3 sequence: CASSGKIIGDEQFF. CDR3 sequence (DNA): TGTGCCAGCAGCGGGAAAATCATTGGCGATGAGCAGTTCTTC. J is TRBJ2-1 and V is TRBV9; D remains ambiguous. Germline V gives CDR1 SGDLS, CDR2 YYNGEE. The CDR3 has 14 amino acids. V lost 3 bases and J 8 bases, leaving 15 bases between the germline ends.